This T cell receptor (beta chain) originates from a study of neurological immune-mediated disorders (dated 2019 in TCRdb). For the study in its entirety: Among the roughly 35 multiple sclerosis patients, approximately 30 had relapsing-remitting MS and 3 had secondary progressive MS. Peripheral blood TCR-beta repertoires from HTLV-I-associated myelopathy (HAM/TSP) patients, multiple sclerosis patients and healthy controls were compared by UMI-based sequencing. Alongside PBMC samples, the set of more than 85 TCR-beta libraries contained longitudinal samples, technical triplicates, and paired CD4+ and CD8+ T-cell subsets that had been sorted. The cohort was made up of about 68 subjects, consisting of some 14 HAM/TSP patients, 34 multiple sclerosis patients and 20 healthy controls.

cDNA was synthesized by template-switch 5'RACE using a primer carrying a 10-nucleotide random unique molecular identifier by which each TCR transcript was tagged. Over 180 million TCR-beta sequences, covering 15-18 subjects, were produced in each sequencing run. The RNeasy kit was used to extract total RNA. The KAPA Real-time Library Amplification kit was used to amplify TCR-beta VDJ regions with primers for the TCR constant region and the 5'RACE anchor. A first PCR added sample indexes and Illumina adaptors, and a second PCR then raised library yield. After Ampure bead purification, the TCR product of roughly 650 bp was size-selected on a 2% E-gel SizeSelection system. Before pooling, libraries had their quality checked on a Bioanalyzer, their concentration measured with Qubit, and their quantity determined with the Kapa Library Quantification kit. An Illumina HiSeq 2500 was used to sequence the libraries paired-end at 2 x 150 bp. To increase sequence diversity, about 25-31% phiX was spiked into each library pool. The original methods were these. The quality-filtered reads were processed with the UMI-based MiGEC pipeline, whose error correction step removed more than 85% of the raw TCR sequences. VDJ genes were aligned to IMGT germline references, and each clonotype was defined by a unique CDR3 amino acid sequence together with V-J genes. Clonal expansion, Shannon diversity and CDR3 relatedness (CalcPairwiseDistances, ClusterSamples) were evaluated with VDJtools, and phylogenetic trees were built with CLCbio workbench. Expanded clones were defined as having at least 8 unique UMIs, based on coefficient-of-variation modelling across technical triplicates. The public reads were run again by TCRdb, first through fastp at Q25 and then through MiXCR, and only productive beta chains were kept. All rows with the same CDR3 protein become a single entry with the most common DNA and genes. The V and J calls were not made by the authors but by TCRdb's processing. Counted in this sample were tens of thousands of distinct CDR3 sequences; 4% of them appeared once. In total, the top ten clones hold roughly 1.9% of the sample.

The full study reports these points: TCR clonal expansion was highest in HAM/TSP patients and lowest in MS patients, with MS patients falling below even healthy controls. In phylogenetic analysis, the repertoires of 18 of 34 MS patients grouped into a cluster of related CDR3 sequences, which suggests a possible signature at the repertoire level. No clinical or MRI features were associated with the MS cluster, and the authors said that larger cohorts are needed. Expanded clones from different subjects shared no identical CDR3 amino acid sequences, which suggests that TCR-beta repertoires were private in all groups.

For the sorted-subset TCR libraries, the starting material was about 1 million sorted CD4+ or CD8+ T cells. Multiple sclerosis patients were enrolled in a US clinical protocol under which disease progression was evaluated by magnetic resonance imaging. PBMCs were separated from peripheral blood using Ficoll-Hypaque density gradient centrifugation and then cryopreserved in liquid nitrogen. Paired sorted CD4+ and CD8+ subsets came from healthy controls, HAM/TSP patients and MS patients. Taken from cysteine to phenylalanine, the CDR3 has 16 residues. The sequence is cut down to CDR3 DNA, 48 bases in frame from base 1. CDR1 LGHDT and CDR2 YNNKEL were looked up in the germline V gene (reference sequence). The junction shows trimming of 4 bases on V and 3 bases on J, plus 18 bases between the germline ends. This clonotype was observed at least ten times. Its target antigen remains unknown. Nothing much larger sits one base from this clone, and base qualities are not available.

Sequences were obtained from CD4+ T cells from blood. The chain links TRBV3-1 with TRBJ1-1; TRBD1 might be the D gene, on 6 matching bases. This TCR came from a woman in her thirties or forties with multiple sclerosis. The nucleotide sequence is TGTGCCAGCAGCCCTACTAACAGGGACACCGACACTGAAGCTTTCTTT. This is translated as CASSPTNRDTDTEAFF.